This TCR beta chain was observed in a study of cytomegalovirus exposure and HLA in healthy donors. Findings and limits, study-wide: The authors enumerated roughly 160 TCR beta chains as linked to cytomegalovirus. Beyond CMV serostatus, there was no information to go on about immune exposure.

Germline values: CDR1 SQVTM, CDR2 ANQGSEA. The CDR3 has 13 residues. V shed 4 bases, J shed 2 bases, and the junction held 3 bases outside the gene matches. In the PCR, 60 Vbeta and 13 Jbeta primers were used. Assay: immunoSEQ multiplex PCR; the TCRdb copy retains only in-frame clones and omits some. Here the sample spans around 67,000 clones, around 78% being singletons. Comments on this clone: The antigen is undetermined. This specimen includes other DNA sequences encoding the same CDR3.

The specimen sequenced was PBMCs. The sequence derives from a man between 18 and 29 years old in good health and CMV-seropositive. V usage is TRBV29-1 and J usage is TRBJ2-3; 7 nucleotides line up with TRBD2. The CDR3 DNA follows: TGCAGCGTTGCCGGGACTATCACAGATACGCAGTATTTT. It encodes CSVAGTITDTQYF.